The sequence of this TCR beta chain was determined in a study of blood T cell repertoires in COVID-19. Study-level information: COVID-19 samples collected from the United States, Italy and Spain covered acute and convalescent phases. Sources were T cells, B-cell-depleted T cells, or PBMCs; the material itself was cDNA or gDNA.

Trimming removed 3 bases from V and 2 bases from J; junction bases left unmatched: 7. The CDR3 totals 16 residues. Germline V gene data show CDR1 as MNHEY and CDR2 as SVGEGT. The method was immunoSEQ multiplex PCR; TCRdb's version includes in-frame clones alone and lacks a portion of them. The sample carries more than 150,000 clones, approximately 86% recorded once. The receptor comes from a woman aged 70-85 years with acute or convalescent COVID-19. Input material: peripheral blood. The V call is TRBV6-2 or TRBV6-3, the J call TRBJ2-3; 8 bases are a match to TRBD2. This CDR3 reads CASSYALAAYTDTQYF. In nucleotides, the CDR3 is TGTGCCAGCAGTTATGCACTAGCGGCCTACACAGATACGCAGTATTTT.